Listed below are T cell receptor beta chains from one sample, sequenced in a study of siplizumab effects on memory and regulatory T cells. The data were produced by immunoSEQ multiplex PCR, yet TCRdb's version contains in-frame clones alone and is incomplete. The sample consists of 110,000 or so clones, around 93% of them appearing once. The specimen sequenced was CD4+ T cells sorted from blood. The origin of the receptors is a human donor in good health. Each CDR3 is given with its conserved first and last residue. A D gene is named only where the DNA matches it firmly. A clone size is listed for some rows: how often the clone was seen (once, few, many), or a class if it is expanded.

.	once	TRBV30	TRBJ1-3	CAWSVQGRVGGNTIYF	TGTGCCTGGAGTGTACAAGGCAGAGTCGGTGGAAACACCATATATTTT
TRBD1	.	TRBV5-1	TRBJ1-3	CASRDRDSYSGNTIYF	TGCGCCAGCAGGGATCGGGACAGCTACTCTGGAAACACCATATATTTT
TRBD2	.	TRBV18	TRBJ2-7	CASAGQGLAGGLYEQYF	TGTGCCAGCGCGGGACAGGGCCTAGCGGGGGGGCTGTACGAGCAGTACTTC
TRBD1	once	TRBV27	TRBJ1-1	CASRDRGDKAFF	TGTGCCAGCCGGGACAGGGGTGACAAAGCTTTCTTT
.	.	TRBV7-2	TRBJ1-1	CASSPDGVGTEAFF	TGTGCCAGCAGCCCTGATGGGGTAGGCACTGAAGCTTTCTTT
.	.	TRBV5-1	TRBJ2-7	CASSLTRLSIGGYEQYF	TGCGCCAGCAGCTTGACTCGTCTTTCTATTGGGGGCTACGAGCAGTACTTC
.	.	TRBV19	TRBJ1-5	CASSTQGHQPQHF	TGTGCCAGTAGTACTCAGGGACATCAGCCCCAGCATTTT
TRBD1	.	TRBV5-4	TRBJ1-2	CASSIRTGGGYTF	TGTGCCAGCAGCATACGGACAGGGGGCGGCTACACCTTC
.	.	TRBV7-2	TRBJ2-1	CASSSSQGPYNEQFF	TGTGCCAGCAGCTCTAGTCAGGGACCCTACAATGAGCAGTTCTTC
TRBD1	few	TRBV10-2	TRBJ2-1	CASSESDRDGNEQFF	TGCGCCAGCAGTGAGTCGGACAGGGATGGCAATGAGCAGTTCTTC
TRBD2	.	TRBV9	TRBJ2-7	CASSVGPPGGQYEQYF	TGTGCCAGCAGCGTAGGACCCCCGGGGGGGCAGTACGAGCAGTACTTC
.	.	TRBV9	TRBJ2-3	CASSRTPREGGGTDTQYF	TGTGCCAGCAGCCGTACCCCCAGGGAAGGTGGTGGCACAGATACGCAGTATTTT
.	.	TRBV25-1	TRBJ2-5	CASSGELAQQYF	TGTGCCAGCAGTGGCGAGTTGGCCCAGCAGTACTTC
TRBD1	.	TRBV9	TRBJ2-1	CASSSPRDRETNEQFF	TGTGCCAGCAGCTCACCCCGGGACAGGGAAACCAATGAGCAGTTCTTC
.	.	TRBV5-4	TRBJ2-7	CASSLDNHYEQYF	TGTGCCAGCAGCTTAGACAACCACTACGAGCAGTACTTC
TRBD2	.	TRBV13	TRBJ2-1	CASSRTSGYNEQFF	TGTGCCAGCAGCCGGACTAGCGGCTACAATGAGCAGTTCTTC
.	.	TRBV19	TRBJ1-5	CASSINWGGQPQHF	TGTGCCAGTAGTATCAATTGGGGTGGTCAGCCCCAGCATTTT
.	.	TRBV5-5	TRBJ2-7	CASSLVYEPYEQYF	TGTGCCAGCAGCTTGGTTTACGAGCCCTACGAGCAGTACTTC
.	.	TRBV9	TRBJ2-5	CASSVVGETQYF	TGTGCCAGCAGCGTAGTTGGGGAGACCCAGTACTTC
TRBD2	.	TRBV7-3	TRBJ2-5	CASSHSGLAGGFGETQYF	TGTGCCAGCAGCCATTCCGGACTAGCGGGAGGGTTCGGAGAGACCCAGTACTTC
.	.	TRBV7-8	TRBJ2-2	CASSLAALSGELFF	TGTGCCAGCAGCTTAGCAGCTCTATCCGGGGAGCTGTTTTTT
.	.	TRBV11-2	TRBJ2-2	CASSLKSGHTGELFF	TGTGCCAGCAGCTTAAAATCAGGCCATACCGGGGAGCTGTTTTTT
.	.	TRBV30	TRBJ1-1	CAWSVPSRGTEAFF	TGTGCCTGGAGTGTACCAAGCCGAGGCACTGAAGCTTTCTTT
.	.	TRBV28	TRBJ2-3	CASSLWQISTDTQYF	TGTGCCAGCAGTTTATGGCAGATTAGCACAGATACGCAGTATTTT
.	once	TRBV19	TRBJ1-4	CASSMVVTEKLFF	TGTGCCAGTAGTATGGTTGTCACTGAAAAACTGTTTTTT
TRBD2	once	TRBV7-9	TRBJ2-2	CASRRAGGATGELFF	TGTGCCAGCAGGCGAGCGGGAGGGGCCACCGGGGAGCTGTTTTTT
.	.	TRBV6-6	TRBJ1-1	CASRYGNTEAFF	TGTGCCAGCCGGTACGGGAACACTGAAGCTTTCTTT
.	.	TRBV19	TRBJ1-2	CASSIVRGNYGYTF	TGTGCCAGTAGTATAGTCAGGGGCAACTATGGCTACACCTTC
.	.	TRBV5-1	TRBJ1-5	CASSFDTDQPQHF	TGCGCCAGCAGCTTTGACACGGATCAGCCCCAGCATTTT
.	.	TRBV7-8	TRBJ2-1	CASSSLGRSVGNEQFF	TGTGCCAGCAGCTCCCTTGGACGGTCGGTTGGGAATGAGCAGTTCTTC
.	.	TRBV7-8	TRBJ2-1	CASTRIGGKQFF	TGTGCCAGCACTCGAATCGGTGGTAAGCAGTTCTTC
TRBD2	.	TRBV4-2	TRBJ2-5	CASSQDLQLAETQYF	TGTGCCAGCAGCCAAGATCTGCAACTAGCGGAGACCCAGTACTTC
.	.	TRBV18	TRBJ1-5	CASSPMGGIQPQHF	TGTGCCAGCTCACCTATGGGAGGGATTCAGCCCCAGCATTTT
TRBD2	.	TRBV18	TRBJ2-3	CASSSGALGDTQYF	TGTGCCAGCTCTAGCGGGGCGCTGGGAGATACGCAGTATTTT
.	.	TRBV6-1	TRBJ1-3	CASSENWQGNTIYF	TGTGCCAGCAGTGAAAATTGGCAGGGGAACACCATATATTTT
TRBD2	.	TRBV7-8	TRBJ2-1	CASSPRTSGGLTSYNEQFF	TGTGCCAGCAGTCCCAGGACTAGCGGGGGGCTGACCTCCTACAATGAGCAGTTCTTC
.	.	TRBV28	TRBJ1-5	CASSLLGFNQPQHF	TGTGCCAGCAGTTTATTGGGGTTCAATCAGCCCCAGCATTTT
TRBD2	.	TRBV10-3	TRBJ2-1	CAVTPTSGGAGEQFF	TGTGCCGTAACCCCAACTAGCGGGGGGGCTGGCGAGCAGTTCTTC
TRBD2	.	TRBV11-2	TRBJ2-1	CASSRLAGSYNEQFF	TGTGCCAGCAGCCGACTAGCGGGGAGCTACAATGAGCAGTTCTTC
TRBD2	.	TRBV7-9	TRBJ2-2	CASSPPSGSGRTGELFF	TGTGCCAGCAGTCCGCCTAGCGGGAGCGGTAGGACCGGGGAGCTGTTTTTT
.	once	TRBV12-5	TRBJ1-6	CASGPGYSPLHF	TGTGCTAGTGGTCCCGGATATTCACCCCTCCACTTT
TRBD1	once	TRBV2	TRBJ1-1	CASSDMAGGGTEAFF	TGTGCCAGCAGTGATATGGCAGGGGGAGGCACTGAAGCTTTCTTT
.	.	TRBV7-2	TRBJ1-5	CASGVRGNQPQHF	TGTGCCAGCGGGGTTCGAGGCAATCAGCCCCAGCATTTT
TRBD1	.	TRBV25-1	TRBJ1-1	CASSAPQGAGNTEAFF	TGTGCCAGCAGTGCTCCACAGGGGGCTGGGAACACTGAAGCTTTCTTT